This TCR beta chain was sequenced for a study of blood T cell repertoires in COVID-19. The repertoire was sequenced with immunoSEQ multiplex PCR; TCRdb's copy has only in-frame clones and lacks some. Here the sample spans 200,000 to 250,000 clones, 82% being singletons. Germline V gene data show CDR1 as SGDLS and CDR2 as YYNGEE. This CDR3 comprises 16 residues. Trimming removed 0 bases at V and 5 bases at J, with 14 bases between. Sequences were obtained from PBMCs or T cells enriched from blood (not recorded which). This chain joins TRBV9 and TRBJ2-2; maybe TRBD1 (6 bases). The TCR originated in a woman in her sixties or seventies who had recovered from COVID-19. The CDR3 loop is CASSVGWGRETGELFF. In nucleotides, the CDR3 is TGTGCCAGCAGCGTAGGCTGGGGGCGAGAGACCGGGGAGCTGTTTTTT.